Below are 8 T cell receptor beta chains sequenced from a single sample in a study of T cells after yellow fever vaccination. TCRdb re-called the 5' RACE reads with MiXCR, one entry per CDR3 protein. This table has 300,000 to 350,000 distinct CDR3 sequences, less than 9.5% appearing once. The input for sequencing was PBMCs, taken approximately 47 days after the first yellow fever vaccination. The receptors were gathered from a young man who received the YFV17D yellow fever vaccine.

J is TRBJ2-2 and V is TRBV4-2; D might be TRBD2 (5 bases). Germline CDR1 is LGHNA and CDR2 is YNFKEQ. The CDR3 has 16 amino acids. V was clipped by 0 bases and J by 5 bases, with 13 bases between them. The CDR3 sequence is CASSQEDWAMTGELFF. CDR3 bases: TGTGCCAGCAGCCAAGAGGACTGGGCGATGACCGGGGAGCTGTTTTTT.

This chain uses TRBV6-5 with TRBJ1-4; 9 nucleotides agree with TRBD1. Looked up from germline, CDR1 is MNHEY and CDR2 is SVGAGI. V shed 2 bases, J shed 5 bases, and the junction held 3 bases outside the gene matches. The CDR3 loop spans 15 amino acids. CDR3 bases: TGTGCCAGCAGTTACCGCGGACAGGGGAATGAAAAACTGTTTTTT. Its protein is CASSYRGQGNEKLFF.

This chain links TRBV10-3 with TRBJ1-1; 7 bases match TRBD1. Germline V lookup: CDR1 ENHRY, CDR2 SYGVKD. The J segment lost 1 base and the V segment lost 9 bases, leaving 8 bases of the junction unmatched. The CDR3 loop spans 14 amino acids. The CDR3 bases are TGTGCCATAGGCCGGCAGGGGGAGAACACTGAAGCTTTCTTT. It encodes CAIGRQGENTEAFF.

This chain connects TRBV7-2 to TRBJ2-5; 10 bases are shared with TRBD2. This CDR3 spans 17 amino acids. Germline-derived CDR1 and CDR2 are SGHTA and FQGNSA. With V trimmed by 4 bases and J by 7 bases, 15 bases remained unmatched. The CDR3 DNA sequence: TGTGCCAGCAGCTACCCCAGGGCTAGCGGGGGTCAGGGGACCCAGTACTTC. Protein product: CASSYPRASGGQGTQYF.

The chain carries TRBV6-5 and TRBJ2-5, with 7 bases that match TRBD1. The V segment lost 2 bases and the J segment 7 bases; nucleotides outside the gene matches: 10. Germline V lookup: CDR1 MNHEY, CDR2 SVGAGI. There are 15 residues in the CDR3. In DNA form, the CDR3 reads TGTGCCAGCAGTTACGACCGACAGGGATATGGGACCCAGTACTTC. It codes for CASSYDRQGYGTQYF.

This clonotype came up many times. V usage is TRBV5-4 and J usage is TRBJ2-2; 11 bases match TRBD2. Per germline, CDR1 SGHNT and CDR2 YYREEE (reference sequence). The CDR3 length is 18 residues. The V and J ends lost 3 bases and 1 base, in that order; junction bases with no gene match: 8. The CDR3 region has the DNA TGTGCCAGCAGCTCCCGGCTAGCGGGGGGCCTGAACACCGGGGAGCTGTTTTTT. Its translation is CASSSRLAGGLNTGELFF.

This clonotype was observed a few times. V gene TRBV27 combines with J gene TRBJ2-4; either TRBD1 or TRBD2 may fit D (5 bases each). Trimming stripped 7 bases from V and 0 bases from J, with 19 bases between. The CDR3 has 17 amino acids. In germline, CDR1 is MNHEY, CDR2 SMNVEV (reference sequence). CDR3 protein: CASTINSGRLAKNIQYF. The CDR3 bases are TGTGCCAGCACGATCAATTCAGGGAGACTAGCCAAAAACATTCAGTACTTC.

This clonotype was found a few times. The J gene is TRBJ2-5, the V gene TRBV7-2; TRBD2 aligns across 8 bases. The CDR3 contains 14 residues. V gave up 5 bases and J gave up 8 bases; unmatched junction bases: 10. The germline V gene has CDR1 SGHTA and CDR2 FQGNSA. CDR3 coding DNA: TGTGCCAGCAGCCCCGGGGGGGCGGGGTCTACCCAGTACTTC. Its translation: CASSPGGAGSTQYF.